This TCR beta chain was found in a study of ipilimumab plus nivolumab after autologous stem cell transplantation. For the study at large: Both relapsed and primary refractory DLBCL were included.

Some clones are missing from TCRdb's copy, which holds only in-frame ones; the method was immunoSEQ multiplex PCR. The sample lists about 17,000 clones, roughly 80% occurring once. Patients got ipilimumab 1 mg/kg beginning 14 to 28 days post-transplant. The CDR3 runs 15 residues. V trimming: 3 bases; J trimming: 4 bases; junction bases outside the gene matches: 3. Germline-derived CDR1 and CDR2 are SGHRS and YFSETQ. Source: PBMCs, taken in a trial of ipilimumab plus nivolumab as post-transplant consolidation. The receptor was isolated from a male donor with diffuse large B-cell lymphoma. This sequence joins TRBV5-1 and TRBJ2-1, with TRBD2 matching 11 bases. The CDR3 coding sequence is TGCGCCAGCAGCTCGGGACTAGCGGAGTACAATGAGCAGTTCTTC. Amino acids: CASSSGLAEYNEQFF.